These 18 T cell receptor beta chains share one sample of origin, sequenced in a study of response to subunit inactivated influenza vaccine. One entry per CDR3 protein results from TCRdb running MiXCR on the RT-PCR reads. The sample lists about 800,000 distinct CDR3 sequences, approximately 21% occurring once. The input for sequencing was PBMCs from blood, taken about 5 days after vaccination. These receptors originate from a man in his fifties who received an inactivated influenza vaccine.

The V and J genes are TRBV20-1 and TRBJ2-3, with TRBD2 matching over 12 bases. This CDR3 is built from 20 residues. Germline CDR1 reads DFQATT; CDR2 reads SNEGSKA (reference sequence). Trimming at V came to 5 bases and at J to 6 bases, leaving 24 bases not matched to a gene. The CDR3 sequence: CSAPTPRIPLAGGSIDTQYF. CDR3 nucleotide sequence: TGCAGTGCTCCCACCCCTCGGATCCCCCTAGCGGGGGGGAGTATTGATACGCAGTATTTT.

This clonotype was detected only a few times. The chain combines TRBV7-9 with TRBJ2-1; D is perhaps TRBD1 or TRBD2 (5 bases each). The germline CDR1 and CDR2 sequences are SEHNR and FQNEAQ (reference sequence). The CDR3 extends over 15 amino acids. The V end was cut by 4 bases, the J end by 4 bases, with 14 bases between. The CDR3 DNA reads as TGTGCCAGCAGCTCTTTTTCGGGGCGATACAATGAGCAGTTCTTC. Protein: CASSSFSGRYNEQFF.

This clonotype was picked up many times. The chain uses TRBV28 and TRBJ2-1, with D possibly being TRBD1 or TRBD2 (6 bases each). The germline V gene encodes CDR1 MDHEN and CDR2 SYDVKM. V lost 4 bases to trimming and J lost 4 bases, with 23 bases between them. The CDR3 consists of 18 residues. CDR3 region: CASSSGIGGGVLYNEQFF. The CDR3 DNA reads TGTGCCAGCAGTTCCGGAATAGGGGGAGGCGTGTTGTACAATGAGCAGTTCTTC. The full variable domain, with the rest looked up from reference TRBV28 and TRBJ2-1, is DVKVTQSSRYLVKRTGEKVFLECVQDMDHENMFWYRQDPGLGLRLIYFSYDVKMKEKGDIPEGYSVSREKKERFSLILESASTNQTSMYLCASSSGIGGGVLYNEQFFGPGTRLTVL.

This clonotype appeared many times. This rearrangement joins TRBV5-5 to TRBJ2-1, with 12 bases aligning to TRBD2. The CDR3 sequence is 12 residues long. Germline V gene data show CDR1 as SGHKS and CDR2 as YYEKEE (reference sequence). After removal of 4 bases from V and 16 bases from J, the junction contained 6 bases not matched to a gene. CDR3 DNA: TGTGCCAGCAGCCTAGCGGGGGGGCCAAGATTCTTC. It is translated as CASSLAGGPRFF.

This clonotype was picked up a small number of times. The V and J genes are TRBV4-3 and TRBJ2-2; D gene uncertain. With 1 base removed from V and 7 bases from J, the gap between germline ends came to 4 bases. Germline CDR1 is LGHNA and CDR2 is YSLEER. The length of the CDR3 is 12 residues. CDR3 bases: TGCGCCAGCAGCCAAGTCCGCGGGGAGCTGTTTTTT. As protein: CASSQVRGELFF.

V gene TRBV6-1 combines with J gene TRBJ2-7; D gene ambiguous. Germline-derived CDR1 and CDR2 are MNHNS and SASEGT. The CDR3 runs to 14 residues. The ends were cut back, 6 bases at V and 0 bases at J, with 12 bases in the middle. CDR3 nucleotide sequence: TGTGCCAGCAGGAACTCTCACACCTCCTACGAGCAGTACTTC. Amino acids: CASRNSHTSYEQYF.

This clonotype showed up many times. This chain joins TRBV29-1 and TRBJ2-5; D gene uncertain. The V end was cut by 6 bases, the J end by 4 bases, with 12 bases between. The CDR3 is 12 amino acids. The V gene's germline CDR1 is SQVTM and CDR2 ANQGSEA. The CDR3 nucleotides read TGCAGCGTCGGCCAAAAAGGAGAGACCCAGTACTTC. Its translation: CSVGQKGETQYF.

Written as DNA, the CDR3 is TGTGCCAGCAGCCGAACAGGGGGGATATCTGGAAACACCATATATTTT. It encodes CASSRTGGISGNTIYF. V gene TRBV7-2 combines with J gene TRBJ1-3; 8 positions match TRBD1. The CDR3 spans 16 residues. V shed 5 bases and J 1 base; nucleotides not matched to a gene: 7. Germline V gene lookup returns CDR1 SGHTA and CDR2 FQGNSA.

This chain connects TRBV20-1 to TRBJ2-3; 7 nucleotides line up with TRBD1. J lost 1 base, V lost 6 bases, and 7 bases had no gene match. The CDR3 has 14 residues. Germline V CDR1 and CDR2: DFQATT, SNEGSKA (reference sequence). Here the CDR3 reads CSARRGIGTDTQYF. Here the CDR3 DNA reads TGCAGTGCCCGCAGGGGGATTGGCACAGATACGCAGTATTTT.

This clonotype has a handful of counts. The chain couples TRBV20-1 to TRBJ1-3; D is unresolved. V was clipped by 6 bases and J by 0 bases, with 6 bases between them. Germline V gives CDR1 DFQATT, CDR2 SNEGSKA (reference sequence). The CDR3 contains 12 residues. The DNA for the CDR3 is TGCAGTGCCTCGCACTCTGGAAACACCATATATTTT. It encodes CSASHSGNTIYF.

This chain uses TRBV6-5 with TRBJ2-1; the D gene is possibly TRBD1 (5 bases). This CDR3 comprises 15 residues. The ends were cut back, 2 bases at V and 2 bases at J, with 10 bases in the middle. Germline values: CDR1 MNHEY, CDR2 SVGAGI. The CDR3 here is CASSYAGLTYNEQFF. The CDR3 DNA reads as TGTGCCAGCAGTTACGCAGGGCTGACCTACAATGAGCAGTTCTTC.

This clonotype was detected a few times. V usage is TRBV15 and J usage is TRBJ2-5; D possibly corresponds to TRBD1 (6 bases). This CDR3 is 15 amino acids long. CDR1 and CDR2 from the germline V gene are LNHNV and YYDKDF (reference sequence). Trimming cost V 6 bases and J 5 bases, with 19 bases left between them. The CDR3 spells CATSAKGDPYETQYF. CDR3 DNA sequence: TGTGCCACCAGTGCGAAGGGGGATCCATACGAGACCCAGTACTTC.

This chain uses TRBV20-1 with TRBJ2-3; weak D call: TRBD2 (5 bases). Germline V gene sequence: CDR1 DFQATT, CDR2 SNEGSKA (reference sequence). Trimming removed 4 bases at V and 2 bases at J, with 10 bases between. The CDR3 has 13 amino acids. The CDR3 loop is CSATLGLTDTQYF. The CDR3 DNA is TGCAGTGCTACTCTAGGACTCACAGATACGCAGTATTTT.

This clonotype was picked up a small number of times. The V gene is TRBV7-2, the J gene TRBJ1-2; D uncertain. Germline V lookup: CDR1 SGHTA, CDR2 FQGNSA. Trimming removed 5 bases at V and 7 bases at J, with 11 bases between. The CDR3 is made up of 12 amino acids. CDR3 residues: CASSTGWGGYTF. In DNA form, the CDR3 reads TGTGCCAGCAGCACCGGTTGGGGTGGCTACACCTTC.

This rearrangement joins TRBV5-1 to TRBJ2-1; D gene uncertain. This CDR3 is built from 15 residues. Trimming took 1 base from V and 9 from J, leaving 17 bases between them. Germline V gene data show CDR1 as SGHRS and CDR2 as YFSETQ. CDR3 sequence: CASSLTEPTRGEQFF. The DNA for the CDR3 is TGCGCCAGCAGCTTGACGGAACCCACAAGAGGTGAGCAGTTCTTC.

This clonotype was counted between two and nine times. This chain connects TRBV28 to TRBJ2-3; possible D gene TRBD1, 6 bases. Trimming removed 2 bases at V and 0 bases at J, with 12 bases between. The germline V gene encodes CDR1 MDHEN and CDR2 SYDVKM. The CDR3 is 16 amino acids. The CDR3 region has the DNA TGTGCCAGCAGTTTAAGCACAGGGTCCAGCACAGATACGCAGTATTTT. This translates into CASSLSTGSSTDTQYF.

The chain uses TRBV20-1 and TRBJ2-5, with TRBD2 matching over 13 bases. The CDR3 runs to 14 residues. Germline CDR1 reads DFQATT; CDR2 reads SNEGSKA (reference sequence). Trimming took 7 bases from V and 4 from J; bases not matched to a gene: 6. The CDR3 nucleotides are TGCAGTGAGCAGGGACTAGCGGGGTTAGAGACCCAGTACTTC. Translation gives CSEQGLAGLETQYF.

The chain recombines TRBV12-3 or TRBV12-4 with TRBJ1-4; 8 bases map to TRBD1. The CDR3 spans 14 residues. Germline trimming cut 5 bases from V and 8 bases from J; bases unmatched to any gene: 7. Here the CDR3 reads CASSLTGVREKLFF. CDR3 bases: TGTGCCAGCAGTCTGACAGGGGTTCGGGAAAAACTGTTTTTT.